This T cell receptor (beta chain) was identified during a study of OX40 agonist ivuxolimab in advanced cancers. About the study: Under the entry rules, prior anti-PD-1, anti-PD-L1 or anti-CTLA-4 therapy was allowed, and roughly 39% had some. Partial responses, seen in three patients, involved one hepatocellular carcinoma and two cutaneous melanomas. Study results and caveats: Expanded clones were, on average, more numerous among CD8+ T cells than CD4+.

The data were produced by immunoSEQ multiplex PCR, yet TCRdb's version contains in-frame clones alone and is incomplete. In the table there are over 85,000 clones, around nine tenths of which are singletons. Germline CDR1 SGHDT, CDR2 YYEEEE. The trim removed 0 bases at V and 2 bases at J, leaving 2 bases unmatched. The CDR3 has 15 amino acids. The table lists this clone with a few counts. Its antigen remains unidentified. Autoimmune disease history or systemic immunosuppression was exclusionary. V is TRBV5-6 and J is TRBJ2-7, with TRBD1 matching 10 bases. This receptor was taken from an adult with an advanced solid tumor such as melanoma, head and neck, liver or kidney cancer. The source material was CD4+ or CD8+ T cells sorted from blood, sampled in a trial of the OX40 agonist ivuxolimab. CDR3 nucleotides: TGTGCCAGCAGCTTGGCCGGGACAGGGGCCTACGAGCAGTACTTC. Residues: CASSLAGTGAYEQYF. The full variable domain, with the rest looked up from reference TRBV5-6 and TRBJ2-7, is DAGVTQSPTHLIKTRGQQVTLRCSPKSGHDTVSWYQQALGQGPQFIFQYYEEEERQRGNFPDRFSGHQFPNYSSELNVNALLLGDSALYLCASSLAGTGAYEQYFGPGTRLTVT.